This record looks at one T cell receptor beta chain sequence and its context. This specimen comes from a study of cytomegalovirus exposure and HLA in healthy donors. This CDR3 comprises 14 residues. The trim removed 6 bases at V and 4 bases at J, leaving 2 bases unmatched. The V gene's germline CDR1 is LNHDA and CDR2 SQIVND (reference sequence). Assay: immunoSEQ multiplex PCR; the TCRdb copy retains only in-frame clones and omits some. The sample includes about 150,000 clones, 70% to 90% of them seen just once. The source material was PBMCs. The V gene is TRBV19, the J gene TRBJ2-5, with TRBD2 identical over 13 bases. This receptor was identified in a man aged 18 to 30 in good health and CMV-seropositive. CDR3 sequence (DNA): TGTGCCAGTAGCTGGACTAGCGGGAGAGAGACCCAGTACTTC. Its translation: CASSWTSGRETQYF.